This T cell receptor (beta chain) emerged from a study of cytotoxic CD8 clonotypes in ibrutinib-treated CLL. Study-level results: The study found public clonotypes uncommon, contracting or stable on treatment. T-cell clonality at baseline went above that of age-matched healthy donors and rose and fell with circulating CD8+ T-cell counts.

Regarding this clone: Its antigen is unidentified.

Germline V gene data show CDR1 as SGDLS and CDR2 as YYNGEE. The V and J ends lost 5 bases and 2 bases, in that order; junction bases with no gene match: 3. The CDR3 totals 14 residues. Sequencing used immunoSEQ multiplex PCR; TCRdb keeps in-frame clones, though not all of them. The table includes 270,000 or so clones, approximately 79% detected once. The chain is built from TRBV9 and TRBJ2-3; 9 positions agree with TRBD2. The sequencing used PBMCs, collected at disease progression, from a patient treated with ibrutinib. The sequence was collected from a human donor with chronic lymphocytic leukemia. CDR3 protein: CASSAGGTTDTQYF. In DNA, the CDR3 is TGTGCCAGCAGTGCGGGAGGGACCACAGATACGCAGTATTTT.